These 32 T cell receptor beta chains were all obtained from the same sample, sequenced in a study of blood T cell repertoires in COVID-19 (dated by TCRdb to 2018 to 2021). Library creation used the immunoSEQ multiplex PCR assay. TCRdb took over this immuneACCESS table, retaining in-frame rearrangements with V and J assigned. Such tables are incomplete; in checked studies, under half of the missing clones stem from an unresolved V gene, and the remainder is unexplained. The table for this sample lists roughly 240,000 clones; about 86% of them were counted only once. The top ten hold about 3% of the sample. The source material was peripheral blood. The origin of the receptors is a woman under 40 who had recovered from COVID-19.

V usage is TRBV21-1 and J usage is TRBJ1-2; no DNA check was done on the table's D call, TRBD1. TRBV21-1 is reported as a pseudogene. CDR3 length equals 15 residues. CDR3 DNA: TGTGCCAGCAGGAACAGGCGACCCACTAACTATGGCTACACCTTC. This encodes CASRNRRPTNYGYTF.

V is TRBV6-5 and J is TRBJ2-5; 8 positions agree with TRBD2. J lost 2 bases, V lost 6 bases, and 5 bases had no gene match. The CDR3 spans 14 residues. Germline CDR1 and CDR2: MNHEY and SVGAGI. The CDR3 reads CASRPGRGQETQYF. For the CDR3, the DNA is TGTGCCAGCAGACCCGGGAGGGGACAAGAGACCCAGTACTTC.

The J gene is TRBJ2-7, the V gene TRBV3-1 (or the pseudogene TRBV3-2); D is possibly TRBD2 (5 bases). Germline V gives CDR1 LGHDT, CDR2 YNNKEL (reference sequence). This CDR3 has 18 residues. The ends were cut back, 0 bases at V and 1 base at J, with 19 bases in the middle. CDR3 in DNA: TGTGCCAGCAGCCAAGATGGGTCGGGATTTGAGAGATCCTACGAGCAGTACTTC. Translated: CASSQDGSGFERSYEQYF.

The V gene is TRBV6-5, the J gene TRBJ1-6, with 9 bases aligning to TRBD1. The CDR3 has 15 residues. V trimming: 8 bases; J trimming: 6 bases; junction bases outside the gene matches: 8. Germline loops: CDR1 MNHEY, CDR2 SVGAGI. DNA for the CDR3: TGTGCCAGCCTTGGACCGGGACAGGGTAATTCACCCCTCCACTTT. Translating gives CASLGPGQGNSPLHF.

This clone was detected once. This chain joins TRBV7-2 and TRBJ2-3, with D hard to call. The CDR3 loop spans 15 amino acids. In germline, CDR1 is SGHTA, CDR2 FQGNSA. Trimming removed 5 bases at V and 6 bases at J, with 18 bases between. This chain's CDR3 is CASSIVSGPYDTQYF. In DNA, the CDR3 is TGTGCCAGCAGCATTGTTTCAGGTCCTTATGATACGCAGTATTTT.

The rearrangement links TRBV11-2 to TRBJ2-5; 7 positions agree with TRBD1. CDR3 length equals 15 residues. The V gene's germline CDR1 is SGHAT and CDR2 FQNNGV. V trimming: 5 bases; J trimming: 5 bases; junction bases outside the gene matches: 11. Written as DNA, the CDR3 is TGTGCCAGCAGCGCCAACAGACAGGGTTGGGAGACCCAGTACTTC. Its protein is CASSANRQGWETQYF.

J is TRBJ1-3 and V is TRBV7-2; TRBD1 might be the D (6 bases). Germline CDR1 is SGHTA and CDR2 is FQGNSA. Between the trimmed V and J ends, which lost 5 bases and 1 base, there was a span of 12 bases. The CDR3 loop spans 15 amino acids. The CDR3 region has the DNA TGTGCCAGCAGCCCGAACACAGGGTCTGGAAACACCATATATTTT. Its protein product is CASSPNTGSGNTIYF. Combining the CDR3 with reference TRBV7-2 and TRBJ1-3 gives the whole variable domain GAGVSQSPSNKVTEKGKDVELRCDPISGHTALYWYRQSLGQGLEFLIYFQGNSAPDKSGLPSDRFSAERTGGSVSTLTIQRTQQEDSAVYLCASSPNTGSGNTIYFGEGSWLTVV.

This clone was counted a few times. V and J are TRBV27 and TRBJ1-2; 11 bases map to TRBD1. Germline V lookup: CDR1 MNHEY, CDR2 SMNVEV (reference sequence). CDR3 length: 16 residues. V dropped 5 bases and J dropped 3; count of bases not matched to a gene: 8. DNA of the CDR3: TGTGCCAGCAGTGGGACAGGGGGACACGGAGACTATGGCTACACCTTC. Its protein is CASSGTGGHGDYGYTF.

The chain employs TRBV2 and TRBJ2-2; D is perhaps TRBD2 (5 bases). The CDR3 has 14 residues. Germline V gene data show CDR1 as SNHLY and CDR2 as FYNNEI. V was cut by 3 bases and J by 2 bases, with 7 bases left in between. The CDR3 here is CASSEGANTGELFF. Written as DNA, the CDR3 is TGTGCCAGCAGTGAGGGAGCCAACACCGGGGAGCTGTTTTTT.

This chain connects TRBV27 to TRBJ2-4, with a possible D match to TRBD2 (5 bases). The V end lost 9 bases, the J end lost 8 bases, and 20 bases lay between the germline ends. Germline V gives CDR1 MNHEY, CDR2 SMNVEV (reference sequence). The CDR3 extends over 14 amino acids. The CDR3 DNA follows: TGTGCCAGTAGGAAGGTCTCCTCGGAGGACATTCAGTACTTC. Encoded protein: CASRKVSSEDIQYF.

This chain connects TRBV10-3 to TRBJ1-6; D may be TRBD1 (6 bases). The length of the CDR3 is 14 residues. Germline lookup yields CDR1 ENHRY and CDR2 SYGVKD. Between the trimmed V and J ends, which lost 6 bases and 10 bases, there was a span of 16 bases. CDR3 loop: CAIRDSTVDSPLHF. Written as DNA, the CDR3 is TGTGCCATCAGGGACAGTACAGTTGACTCACCCCTCCACTTT.

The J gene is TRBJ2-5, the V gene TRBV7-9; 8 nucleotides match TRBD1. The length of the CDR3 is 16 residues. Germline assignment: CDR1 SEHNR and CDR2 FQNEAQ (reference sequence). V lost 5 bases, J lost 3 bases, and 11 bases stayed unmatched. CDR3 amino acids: CASSPGAGGIEETQYF. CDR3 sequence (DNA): TGTGCCAGCAGCCCCGGGGCAGGGGGCATTGAAGAGACCCAGTACTTC.

CDR3 region: CASSQVPGDYTF. The CDR3 DNA reads as TGTGCCAGCAGCCAGGTCCCGGGGGACTACACCTTC. The chain employs TRBV3-1 (or the pseudogene TRBV3-2) and TRBJ1-2, with a weak D call TRBD1 (5 bases). CDR3 length: 12 residues. V was trimmed by 3 bases and J by 10 bases, leaving 12 bases between them. Germline lookup yields CDR1 LGHDT and CDR2 YNNKEL (reference sequence).

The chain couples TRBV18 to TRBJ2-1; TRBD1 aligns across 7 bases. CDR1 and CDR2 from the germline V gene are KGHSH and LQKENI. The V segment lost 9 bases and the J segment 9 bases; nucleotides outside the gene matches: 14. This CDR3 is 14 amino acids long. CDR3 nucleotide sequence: TGTGCCAGTACACTTACAGGGGTGAGCGGTGAGCAGTTCTTC. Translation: CASTLTGVSGEQFF. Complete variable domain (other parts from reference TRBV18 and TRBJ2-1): NAGVMQNPRHLVRRRGQEARLRCSPMKGHSHVYWYRQLPEEGLKFMVYLQKENIIDESGMPKERFSAEFPKEGPSILRIQQVVRGDSAAYFCASTLTGVSGEQFFGPGTRLTVL.

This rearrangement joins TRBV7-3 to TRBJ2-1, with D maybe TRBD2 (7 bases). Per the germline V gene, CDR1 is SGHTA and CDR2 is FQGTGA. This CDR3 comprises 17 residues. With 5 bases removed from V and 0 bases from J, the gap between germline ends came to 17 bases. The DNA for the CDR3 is TGTGCCAGCAGCCCCTGGGGGAGGGGGGCCTCCTACAATGAGCAGTTCTTC. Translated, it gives CASSPWGRGASYNEQFF.

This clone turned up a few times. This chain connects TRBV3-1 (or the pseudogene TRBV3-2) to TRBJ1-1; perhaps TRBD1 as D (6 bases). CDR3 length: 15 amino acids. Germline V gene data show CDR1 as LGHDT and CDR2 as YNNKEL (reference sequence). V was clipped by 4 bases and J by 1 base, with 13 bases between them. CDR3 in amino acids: CASSPLGGRNTEAFF. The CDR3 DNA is TGTGCCAGCAGCCCCTTAGGGGGACGGAACACTGAAGCTTTCTTT.

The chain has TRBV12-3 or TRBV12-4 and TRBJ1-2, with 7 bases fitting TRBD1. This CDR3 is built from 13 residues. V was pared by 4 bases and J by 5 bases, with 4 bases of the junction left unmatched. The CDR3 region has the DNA TGTGCCAGCAGTTCGGGACAGCAATATGGCTACACCTTC. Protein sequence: CASSSGQQYGYTF.

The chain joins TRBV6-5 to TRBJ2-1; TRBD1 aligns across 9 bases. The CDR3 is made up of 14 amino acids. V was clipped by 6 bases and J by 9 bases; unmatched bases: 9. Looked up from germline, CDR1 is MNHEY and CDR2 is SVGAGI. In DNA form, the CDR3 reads TGTGCCAGCAGCAACAGGGGGCAGAATGGTGAGCAGTTCTTC. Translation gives CASSNRGQNGEQFF.

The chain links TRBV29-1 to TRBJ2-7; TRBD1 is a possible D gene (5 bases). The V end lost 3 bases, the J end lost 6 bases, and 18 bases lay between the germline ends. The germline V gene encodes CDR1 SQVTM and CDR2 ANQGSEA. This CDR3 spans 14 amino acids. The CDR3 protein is CSVDSGQRPGEQYF. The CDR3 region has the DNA TGCAGCGTTGATTCAGGACAACGACCAGGCGAGCAGTACTTC.

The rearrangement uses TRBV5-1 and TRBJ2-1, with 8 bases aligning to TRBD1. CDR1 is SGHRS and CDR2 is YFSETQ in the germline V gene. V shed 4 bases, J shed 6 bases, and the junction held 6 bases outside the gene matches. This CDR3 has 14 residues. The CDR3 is CASSPGGDGNEQFF. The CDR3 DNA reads TGCGCCAGCAGCCCAGGGGGCGACGGCAATGAGCAGTTCTTC. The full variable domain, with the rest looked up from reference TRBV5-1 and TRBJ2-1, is KAGVTQTPRYLIKTRGQQVTLSCSPISGHRSVSWYQQTPGQGLQFLFEYFSETQRNKGNFPGRFSGRQFSNSRSEMNVSTLELGDSALYLCASSPGGDGNEQFFGPGTRLTVL.

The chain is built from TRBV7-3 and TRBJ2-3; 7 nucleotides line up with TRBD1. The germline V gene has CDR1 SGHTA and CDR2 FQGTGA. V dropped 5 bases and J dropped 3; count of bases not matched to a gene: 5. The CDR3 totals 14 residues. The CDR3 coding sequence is TGTGCCAGCAGCGCGACAGGGTGGACAGATACGCAGTATTTT. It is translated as CASSATGWTDTQYF.

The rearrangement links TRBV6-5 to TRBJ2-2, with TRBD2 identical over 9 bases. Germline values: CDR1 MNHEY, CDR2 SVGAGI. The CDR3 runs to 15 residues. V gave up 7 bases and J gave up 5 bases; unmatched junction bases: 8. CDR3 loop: CASKGGGANTGELFF. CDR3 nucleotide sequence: TGTGCCAGCAAAGGCGGGGGGGCCAATACCGGGGAGCTGTTTTTT.

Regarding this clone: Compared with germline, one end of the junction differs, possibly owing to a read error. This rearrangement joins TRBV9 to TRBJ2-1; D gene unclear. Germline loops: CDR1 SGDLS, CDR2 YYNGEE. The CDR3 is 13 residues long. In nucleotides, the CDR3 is TGTGCTAGCAGCTTCAGACACCATAATGAGCAGTTCTTC. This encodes CASSFRHHNEQFF.

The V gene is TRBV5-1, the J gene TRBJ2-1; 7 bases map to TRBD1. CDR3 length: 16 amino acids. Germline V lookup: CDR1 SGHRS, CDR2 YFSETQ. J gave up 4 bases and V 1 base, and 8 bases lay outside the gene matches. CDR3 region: CASSLQGEYSYNEQFF. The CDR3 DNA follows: TGCGCCAGCAGCTTGCAGGGGGAGTACAGTTACAATGAGCAGTTCTTC.

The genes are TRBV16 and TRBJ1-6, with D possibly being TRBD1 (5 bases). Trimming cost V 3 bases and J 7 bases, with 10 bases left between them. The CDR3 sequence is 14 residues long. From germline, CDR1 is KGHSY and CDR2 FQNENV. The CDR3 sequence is CASSHSRVNSPLHF. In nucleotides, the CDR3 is TGTGCCAGCAGCCATTCCAGGGTGAATTCACCCCTCCACTTT.

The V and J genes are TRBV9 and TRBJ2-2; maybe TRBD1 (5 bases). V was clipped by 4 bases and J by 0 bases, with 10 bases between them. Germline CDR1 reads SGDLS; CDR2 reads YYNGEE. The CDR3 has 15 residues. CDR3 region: CASSPQGSNTGELFF. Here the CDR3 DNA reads TGTGCCAGCAGCCCTCAGGGTTCGAACACCGGGGAGCTGTTTTTT.

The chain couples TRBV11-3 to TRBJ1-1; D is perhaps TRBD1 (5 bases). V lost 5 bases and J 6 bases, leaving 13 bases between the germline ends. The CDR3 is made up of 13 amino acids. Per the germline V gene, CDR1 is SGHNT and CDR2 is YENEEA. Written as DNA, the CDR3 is TGTGCCAGCAGCCTACAGGCCCGGGCTGAAGCTTTCTTT. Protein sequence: CASSLQARAEAFF.

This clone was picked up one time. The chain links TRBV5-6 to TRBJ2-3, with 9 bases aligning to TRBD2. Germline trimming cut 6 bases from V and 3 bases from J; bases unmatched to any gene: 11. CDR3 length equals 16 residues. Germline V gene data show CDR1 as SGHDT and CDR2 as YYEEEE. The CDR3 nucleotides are TGTGCCAGCATGCCCCTCTCTAGCGGGGAAACAGATACGCAGTATTTT. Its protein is CASMPLSSGETDTQYF.

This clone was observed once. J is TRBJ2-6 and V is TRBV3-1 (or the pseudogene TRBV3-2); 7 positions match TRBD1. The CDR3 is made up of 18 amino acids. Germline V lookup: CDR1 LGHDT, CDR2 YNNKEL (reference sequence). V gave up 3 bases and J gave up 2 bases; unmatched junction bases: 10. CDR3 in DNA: TGTGCCAGCAGCCATTGGGGCAGGGGGTCAGCTGGGGCCAACGTCCTGACTTTC. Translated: CASSHWGRGSAGANVLTF.

The CDR3 DNA is TGTGCCACCAGCAGAGGGGACAGGGTCAACGAGCAGTACTTC. Amino acid sequence: CATSRGDRVNEQYF. The rearrangement joins TRBV15 to TRBJ2-7; 9 bases line up with TRBD1. Germline V gives CDR1 LNHNV, CDR2 YYDKDF (reference sequence). Trimming cost V 1 base and J 5 bases; bases outside gene matches: 3. The CDR3 contains 14 residues.

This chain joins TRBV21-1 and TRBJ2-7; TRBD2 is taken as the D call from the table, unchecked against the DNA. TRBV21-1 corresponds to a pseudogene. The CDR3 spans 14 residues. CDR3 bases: TGTGCCAGCAGCAAAGCGGGAGAGGCCTACGAGCAGTACTTC. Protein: CASSKAGEAYEQYF.

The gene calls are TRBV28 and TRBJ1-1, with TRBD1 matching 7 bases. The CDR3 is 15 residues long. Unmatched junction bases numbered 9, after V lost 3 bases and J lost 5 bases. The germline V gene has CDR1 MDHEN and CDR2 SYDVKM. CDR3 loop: CASSFYGRGVTEAFF. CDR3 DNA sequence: TGTGCCAGCAGTTTTTACGGCAGGGGGGTTACTGAAGCTTTCTTT.